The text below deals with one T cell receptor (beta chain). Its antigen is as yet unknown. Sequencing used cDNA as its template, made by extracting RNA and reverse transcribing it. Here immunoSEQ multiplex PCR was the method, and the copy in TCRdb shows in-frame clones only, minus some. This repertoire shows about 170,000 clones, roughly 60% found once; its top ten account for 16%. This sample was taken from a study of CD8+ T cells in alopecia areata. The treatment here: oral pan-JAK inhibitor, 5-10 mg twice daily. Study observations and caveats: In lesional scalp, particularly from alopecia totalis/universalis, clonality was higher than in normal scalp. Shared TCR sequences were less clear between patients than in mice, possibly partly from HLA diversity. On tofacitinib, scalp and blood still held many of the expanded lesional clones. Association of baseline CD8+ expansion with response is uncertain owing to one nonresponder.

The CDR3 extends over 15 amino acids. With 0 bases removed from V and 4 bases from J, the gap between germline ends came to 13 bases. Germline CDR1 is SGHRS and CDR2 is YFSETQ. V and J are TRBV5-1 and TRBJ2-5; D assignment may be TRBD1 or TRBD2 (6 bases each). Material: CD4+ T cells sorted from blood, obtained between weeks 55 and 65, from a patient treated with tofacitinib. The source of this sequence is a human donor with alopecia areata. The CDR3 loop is CASSLGDGGAETQYF. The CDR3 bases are TGCGCCAGCAGCTTGGGGGACGGGGGCGCAGAGACCCAGTACTTC.